This entry is about one TCR beta chain. Its matching antigen is unknown. Bulk and single-cell libraries used iRepertoire multiplex PCR with TCR subtype-specific primers. TCRdb re-called the multiplex PCR reads; one entry per CDR3 protein, DNA not given. The sample data list over a thousand distinct CDR3 sequences. Germline CDR1 reads SGHAT; CDR2 reads FQNNGV. This CDR3 region has 15 residues. The donors had carbamazepine-induced Stevens-Johnson syndrome or toxic epidermal necrolysis. These data belong to a study of T cells in severe cutaneous drug reactions. Whole-study results and caveats: One public TCRbeta CDR3 appeared in all seven blister samples, averaging 13.57%.

Sequenced sample: cells from a skin blister. The receptor's source is a human donor with a severe cutaneous adverse drug reaction. The chain is built from TRBV11-2 and TRBJ2-3; TCRdb names TRBD1, which stays unverified in the absence of DNA. Here the CDR3 reads CASSLDRTGADTQYF.